This T cell receptor (beta chain) stems from a study of graft-versus-host responses after intestinal transplantation. Germline-derived CDR1 and CDR2 are MGHRA and YSYEKL. The CDR3 totals 15 residues. Trimming left V 2 bases short and J 4 bases short, with 12 bases between. TCRdb's table, derived via immunoSEQ multiplex PCR, lists solely in-frame clones and lacks some. The sample yields roughly 25,000 clones, 90% to 95% seen once. This specimen consisted of PBMCs, obtained around 38 days after intestinal transplant. This rearrangement joins TRBV4-1 to TRBJ1-3; D unclear. The TCR originated in a human patient who received an intestinal transplant, so some T cells may come from the graft donor. CDR3 nucleotide sequence: TGCGCCAGCAGCCAACCCTTTGGAACGGGAAACACCATATATTTT. The encoded protein is CASSQPFGTGNTIYF.